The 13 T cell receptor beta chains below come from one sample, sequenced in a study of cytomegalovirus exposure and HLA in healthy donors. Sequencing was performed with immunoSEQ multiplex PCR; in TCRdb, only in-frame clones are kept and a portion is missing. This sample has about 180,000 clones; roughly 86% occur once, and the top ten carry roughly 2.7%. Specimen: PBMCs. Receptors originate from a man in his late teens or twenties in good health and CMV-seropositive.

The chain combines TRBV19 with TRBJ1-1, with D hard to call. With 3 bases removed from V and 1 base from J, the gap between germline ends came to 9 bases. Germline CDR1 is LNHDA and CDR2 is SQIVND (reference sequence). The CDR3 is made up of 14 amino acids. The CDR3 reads CASSIAQKNTEAFF. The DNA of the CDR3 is TGTGCCAGTAGTATTGCCCAGAAGAACACTGAAGCTTTCTTT.

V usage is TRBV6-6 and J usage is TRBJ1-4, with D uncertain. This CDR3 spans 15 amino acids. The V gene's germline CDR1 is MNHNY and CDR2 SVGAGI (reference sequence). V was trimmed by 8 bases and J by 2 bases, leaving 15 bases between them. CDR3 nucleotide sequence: TGTGCCAGCTCCCTCTCGTCGGGGACTAATGAAAAACTGTTTTTT. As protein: CASSLSSGTNEKLFF.

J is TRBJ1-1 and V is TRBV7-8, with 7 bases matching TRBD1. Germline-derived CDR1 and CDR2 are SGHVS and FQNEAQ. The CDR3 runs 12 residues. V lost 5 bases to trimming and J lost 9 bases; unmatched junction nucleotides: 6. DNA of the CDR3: TGTGCCAGCAGCCCAGGGGGACCACAAGCTTTCTTT. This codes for CASSPGGPQAFF. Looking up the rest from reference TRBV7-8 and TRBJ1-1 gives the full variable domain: GAGVSQSPRYKVAKRGQDVALRCDPISGHVSLFWYQQALGQGPEFLTYFQNEAQLDKSGLPSDRFFAERPEGSVSTLKIQRTQQEDSAVYLCASSPGGPQAFFGQGTRLTVV.

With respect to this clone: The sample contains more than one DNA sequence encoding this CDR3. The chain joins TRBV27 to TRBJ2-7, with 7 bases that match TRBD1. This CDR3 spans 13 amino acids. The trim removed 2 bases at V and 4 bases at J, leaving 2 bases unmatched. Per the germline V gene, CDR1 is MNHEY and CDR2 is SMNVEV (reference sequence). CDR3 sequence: CASSLDRDYEQYF. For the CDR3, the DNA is TGTGCCAGCAGTTTAGACAGGGATTACGAGCAGTACTTC.

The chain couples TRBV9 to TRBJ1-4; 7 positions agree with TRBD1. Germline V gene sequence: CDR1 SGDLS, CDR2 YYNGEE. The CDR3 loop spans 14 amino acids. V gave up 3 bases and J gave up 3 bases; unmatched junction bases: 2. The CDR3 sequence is CASSGQGANEKLFF. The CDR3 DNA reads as TGTGCCAGCAGCGGACAGGGTGCTAATGAAAAACTGTTTTTT.

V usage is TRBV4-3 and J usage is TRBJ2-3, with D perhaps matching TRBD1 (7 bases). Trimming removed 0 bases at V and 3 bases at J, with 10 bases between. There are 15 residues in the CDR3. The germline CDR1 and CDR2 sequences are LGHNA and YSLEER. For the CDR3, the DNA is TGCGCCAGCAGCCAAGACGCAGGGGGGACAGATACGCAGTATTTT. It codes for CASSQDAGGTDTQYF.

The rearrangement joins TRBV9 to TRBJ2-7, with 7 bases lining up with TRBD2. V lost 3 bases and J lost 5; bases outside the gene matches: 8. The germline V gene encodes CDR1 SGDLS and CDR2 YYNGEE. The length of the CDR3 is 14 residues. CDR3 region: CASSAPSGTHEQYF. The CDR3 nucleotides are TGTGCCAGCAGCGCCCCGAGCGGGACCCACGAGCAGTACTTC.

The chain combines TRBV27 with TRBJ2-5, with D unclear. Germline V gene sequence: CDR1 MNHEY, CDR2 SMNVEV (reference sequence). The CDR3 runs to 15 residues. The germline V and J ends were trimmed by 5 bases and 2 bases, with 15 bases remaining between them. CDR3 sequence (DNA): TGTGCCAGCAGTCTACCGGGTCAGAGACAAGAGACCCAGTACTTC. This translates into CASSLPGQRQETQYF.

The CDR3 DNA reads TGTGCCAGCAGCTTCTACCGGGGACAGGGGAACACTGAAGCTTTCTTT. As protein: CASSFYRGQGNTEAFF. This chain links TRBV7-2 with TRBJ1-1; 9 bases match TRBD1. Looked up from germline, CDR1 is SGHTA and CDR2 is FQGNSA. The CDR3 has 16 amino acids. The V and J ends lost 3 bases and 1 base, in that order; junction bases with no gene match: 6.

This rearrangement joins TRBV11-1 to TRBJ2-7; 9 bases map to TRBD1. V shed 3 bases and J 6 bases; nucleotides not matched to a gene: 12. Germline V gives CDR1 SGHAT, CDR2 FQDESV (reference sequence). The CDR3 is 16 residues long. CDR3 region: CASSFRPGQGVSEQYF. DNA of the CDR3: TGTGCCAGCAGCTTCCGTCCGGGACAGGGTGTGTCCGAGCAGTACTTC. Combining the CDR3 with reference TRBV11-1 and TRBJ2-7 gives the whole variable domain EAEVAQSPRYKITEKSQAVAFWCDPISGHATLYWYRQILGQGPELLVQFQDESVVDDSQLPKDRFSAERLKGVDSTLKIQPAELGDSAMYLCASSFRPGQGVSEQYFGPGTRLTVT.

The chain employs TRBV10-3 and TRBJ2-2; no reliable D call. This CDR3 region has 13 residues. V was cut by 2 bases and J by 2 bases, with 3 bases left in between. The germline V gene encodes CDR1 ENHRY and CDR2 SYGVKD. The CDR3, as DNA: TGTGCCATCAGTGAGACTAACACCGGGGAGCTGTTTTTT. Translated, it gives CAISETNTGELFF.

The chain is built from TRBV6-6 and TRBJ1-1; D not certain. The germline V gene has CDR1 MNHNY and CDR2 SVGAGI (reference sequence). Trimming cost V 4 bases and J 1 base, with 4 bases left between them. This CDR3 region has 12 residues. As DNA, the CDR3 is TGTGCCAGCAGTTCAGGGAACACTGAAGCTTTCTTT. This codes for CASSSGNTEAFF.

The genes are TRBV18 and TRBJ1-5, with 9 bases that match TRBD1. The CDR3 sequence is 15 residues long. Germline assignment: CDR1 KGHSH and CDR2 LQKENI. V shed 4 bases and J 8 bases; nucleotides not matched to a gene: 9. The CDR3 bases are TGTGCCAGCTCACAAATCCGGGACAGGGCCGAGCCCCAGCATTTT. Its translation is CASSQIRDRAEPQHF.